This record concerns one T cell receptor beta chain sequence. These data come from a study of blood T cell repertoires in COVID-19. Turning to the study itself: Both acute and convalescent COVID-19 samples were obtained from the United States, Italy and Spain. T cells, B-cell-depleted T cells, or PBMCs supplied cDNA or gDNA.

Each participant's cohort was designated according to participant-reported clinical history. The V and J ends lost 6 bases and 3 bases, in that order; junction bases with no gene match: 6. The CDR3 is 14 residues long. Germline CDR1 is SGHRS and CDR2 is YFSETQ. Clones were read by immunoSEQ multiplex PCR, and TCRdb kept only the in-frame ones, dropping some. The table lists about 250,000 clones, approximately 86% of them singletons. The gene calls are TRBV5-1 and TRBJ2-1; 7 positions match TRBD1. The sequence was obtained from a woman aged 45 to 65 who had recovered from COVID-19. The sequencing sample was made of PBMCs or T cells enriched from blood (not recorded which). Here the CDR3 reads CASKVWTGYNEQFF. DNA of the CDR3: TGCGCCAGCAAGGTCTGGACAGGCTACAATGAGCAGTTCTTC.